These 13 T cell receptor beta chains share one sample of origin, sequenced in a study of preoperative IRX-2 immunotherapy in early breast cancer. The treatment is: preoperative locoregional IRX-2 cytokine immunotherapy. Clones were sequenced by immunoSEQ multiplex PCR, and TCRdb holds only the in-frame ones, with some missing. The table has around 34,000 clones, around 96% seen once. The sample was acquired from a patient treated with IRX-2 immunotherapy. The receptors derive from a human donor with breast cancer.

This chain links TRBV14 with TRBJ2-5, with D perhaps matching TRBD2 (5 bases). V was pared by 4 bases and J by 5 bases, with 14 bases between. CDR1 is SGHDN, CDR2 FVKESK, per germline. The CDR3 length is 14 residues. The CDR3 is CASSRLEGTETQYF. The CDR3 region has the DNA TGTGCCAGCAGCCGCCTAGAGGGCACGGAGACCCAGTACTTC.

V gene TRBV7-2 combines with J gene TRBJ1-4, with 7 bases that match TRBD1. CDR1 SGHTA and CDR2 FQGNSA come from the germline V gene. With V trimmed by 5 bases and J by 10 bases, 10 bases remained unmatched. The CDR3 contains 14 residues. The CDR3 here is CASSPTGLARKLFF. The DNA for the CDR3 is TGTGCCAGCAGCCCGACAGGGTTAGCGCGAAAACTGTTTTTT.

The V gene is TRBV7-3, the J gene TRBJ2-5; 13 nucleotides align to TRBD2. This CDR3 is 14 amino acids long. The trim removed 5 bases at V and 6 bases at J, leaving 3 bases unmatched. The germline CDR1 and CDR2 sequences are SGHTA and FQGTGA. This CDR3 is CASSPLAGGKTQYF. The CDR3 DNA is TGTGCCAGCAGCCCACTAGCGGGGGGGAAGACCCAGTACTTC. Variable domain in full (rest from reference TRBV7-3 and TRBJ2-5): GAGVSQTPSNKVTEKGKYVELRCDPISGHTALYWYRQSLGQGPEFLIYFQGTGAADDSGLPNDRFFAVRPEGSVSTLKIQRTERGDSAVYLCASSPLAGGKTQYFGPGTRLLVL.

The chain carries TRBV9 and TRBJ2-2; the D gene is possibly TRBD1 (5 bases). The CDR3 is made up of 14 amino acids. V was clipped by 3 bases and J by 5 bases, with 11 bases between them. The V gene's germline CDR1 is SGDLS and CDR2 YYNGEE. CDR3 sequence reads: CASSGGRQTGELFF. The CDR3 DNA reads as TGTGCCAGCAGCGGAGGCAGACAGACCGGGGAGCTGTTTTTT.

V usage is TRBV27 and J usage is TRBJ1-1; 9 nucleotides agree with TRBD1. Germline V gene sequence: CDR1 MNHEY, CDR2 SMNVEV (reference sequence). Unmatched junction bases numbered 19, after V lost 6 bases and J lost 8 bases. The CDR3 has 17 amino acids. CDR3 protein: CASSLRWGQGLHKEAFF. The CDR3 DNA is TGTGCCAGCAGCCTACGGTGGGGACAGGGCCTACATAAAGAAGCTTTCTTT.

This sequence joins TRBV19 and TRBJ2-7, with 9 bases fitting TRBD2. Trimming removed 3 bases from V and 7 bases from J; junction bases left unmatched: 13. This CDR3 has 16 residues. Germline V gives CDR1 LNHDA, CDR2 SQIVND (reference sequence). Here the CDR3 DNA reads TGTGCCAGTAGTATGATAGGGAGCGGGAGGTTAGCGGAGCAGTACTTC. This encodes CASSMIGSGRLAEQYF.

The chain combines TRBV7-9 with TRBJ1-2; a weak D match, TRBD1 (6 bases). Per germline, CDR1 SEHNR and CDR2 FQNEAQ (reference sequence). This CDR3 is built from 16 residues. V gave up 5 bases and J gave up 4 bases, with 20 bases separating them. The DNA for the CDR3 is TGTGCCAGCAGCCCCCCTACAGGGTTCTTCCTCTATGGCTACACCTTC. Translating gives CASSPPTGFFLYGYTF.

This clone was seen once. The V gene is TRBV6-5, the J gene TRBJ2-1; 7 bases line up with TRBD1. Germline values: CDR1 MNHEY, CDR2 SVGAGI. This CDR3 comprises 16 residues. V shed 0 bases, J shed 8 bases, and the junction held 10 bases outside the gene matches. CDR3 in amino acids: CASSYSGRGRGDEQFF. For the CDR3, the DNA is TGTGCCAGCAGTTACTCGGGCAGGGGGAGAGGCGATGAGCAGTTCTTC.

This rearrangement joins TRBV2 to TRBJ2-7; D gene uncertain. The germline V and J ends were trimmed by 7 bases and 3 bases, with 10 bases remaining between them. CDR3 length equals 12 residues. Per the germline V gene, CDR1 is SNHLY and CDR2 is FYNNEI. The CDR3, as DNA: TGTGCCAGCAACGCGGTTATCTACGAGCAGTACTTC. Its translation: CASNAVIYEQYF.

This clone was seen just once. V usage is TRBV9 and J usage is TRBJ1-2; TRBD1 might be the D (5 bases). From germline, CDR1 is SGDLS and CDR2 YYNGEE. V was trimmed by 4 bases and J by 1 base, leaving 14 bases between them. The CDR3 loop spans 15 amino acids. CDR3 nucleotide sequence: TGTGCCAGCAGCTCGTACTCAGGGATTAACTATGGCTACACCTTC. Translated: CASSSYSGINYGYTF.

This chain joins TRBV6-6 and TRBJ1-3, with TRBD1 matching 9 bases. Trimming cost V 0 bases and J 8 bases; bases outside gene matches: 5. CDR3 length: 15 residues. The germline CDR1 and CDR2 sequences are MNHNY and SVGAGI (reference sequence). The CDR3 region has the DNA TGTGCCAGCAGTTACTCCTTGGACAGGGGAGACACCATATATTTT. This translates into CASSYSLDRGDTIYF.

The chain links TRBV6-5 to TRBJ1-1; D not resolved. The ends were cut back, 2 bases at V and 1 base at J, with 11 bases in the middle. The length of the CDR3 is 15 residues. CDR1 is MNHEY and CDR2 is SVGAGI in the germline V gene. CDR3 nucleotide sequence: TGTGCCAGCAGTTACACGGCAGGAGGGAACACTGAAGCTTTCTTT. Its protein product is CASSYTAGGNTEAFF.

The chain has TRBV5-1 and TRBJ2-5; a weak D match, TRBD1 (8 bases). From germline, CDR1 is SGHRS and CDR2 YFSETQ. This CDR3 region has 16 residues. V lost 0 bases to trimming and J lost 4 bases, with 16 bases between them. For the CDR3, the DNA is TGCGCCAGCAGCTTGGGAGGACAGGGAGGGTCAGAGACCCAGTACTTC. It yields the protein CASSLGGQGGSETQYF.